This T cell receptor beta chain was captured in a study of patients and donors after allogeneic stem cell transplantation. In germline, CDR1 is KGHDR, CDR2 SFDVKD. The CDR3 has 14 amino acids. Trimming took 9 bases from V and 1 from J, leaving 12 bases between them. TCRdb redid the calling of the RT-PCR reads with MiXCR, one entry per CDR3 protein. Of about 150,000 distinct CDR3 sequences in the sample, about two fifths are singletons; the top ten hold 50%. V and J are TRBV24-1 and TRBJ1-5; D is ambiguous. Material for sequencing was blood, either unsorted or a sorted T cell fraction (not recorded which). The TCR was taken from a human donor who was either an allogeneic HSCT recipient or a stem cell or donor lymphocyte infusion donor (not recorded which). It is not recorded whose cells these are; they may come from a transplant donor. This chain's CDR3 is CATGGPGSNQPQHF. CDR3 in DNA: TGTGCCACCGGAGGACCGGGGAGCAATCAGCCCCAGCATTTT.